The entry below describes one T cell receptor (beta chain). Antigen unknown. This entry belongs to a study of T cells in localized non-small cell lung cancer. Study conclusions and caveats: Greater T cell density in blood accompanied longer overall survival. Measurement of T cell clonality placed uninvolved adjacent lung highest, above the level in tumor.

This table comes from immunoSEQ multiplex PCR, and its TCRdb copy is limited to in-frame clones, with some not included. The sample carries 25,000 or so clones, 90% recorded once. V was cut by 0 bases and J by 7 bases, with 13 bases left in between. The CDR3 runs 14 residues. Germline-derived CDR1 and CDR2 are SGDLS and YYNGEE. The sample was peripheral blood, taken before any cancer treatment. V usage is TRBV9 and J usage is TRBJ1-2, with a weak D call TRBD1 (5 bases). The clonotype was recovered from a woman aged 40 to 75 with stage I lung adenocarcinoma. As DNA, the CDR3 is TGTGCCAGCAGCGTAGAGGCAGGGCTGGTTGGCTACACCTTC. Its translation: CASSVEAGLVGYTF.